This is a list of T cell receptor beta chains from one sample in a study of preoperative IRX-2 immunotherapy in early breast cancer. Using immunoSEQ multiplex PCR, the repertoire was profiled, and TCRdb retains in-frame clones only, with some absent. The table has more than 50,000 clones, roughly 94% seen once. Sampling was carried out from a patient treated with IRX-2 immunotherapy. The receptors stem from a human donor with breast cancer. CDR3s leave out the opening cysteine and the closing phenylalanine or tryptophan.

V,CDR3
TRBV7-2,ASSFFIGYEQF
TRBV15,ATSRDPGGRRTEAF
TRBV28,ASSFVWGLSGNTIY
TRBV7-7,ASSFTENTEAF
TRBV18,ASSPSSGYNEQF
TRBV9,ASNPTGGYEQY
TRBV27,ASSPRPGQGANIQY
TRBV5-5,ASSLARAGGNTIY
TRBV21-1,ASSKVRDRTEQY
TRBV7-8,ASSLETGAGELF
TRBV19,ASSIHYANTGELF
TRBV6-1,ASRIGWESPYEQY
TRBV2,ASSLVGGVQGYT
TRBV5-1,ASSRGPGSGANVLT
TRBV5-1,ASSLGQGSTYGYT
TRBV6-6,AGTGTGGQPQH
TRBV19,ASLPRSGANVLT
TRBV4-1,ASSQLEQGAEAGELF
TRBV4-3,ASSQDRNTEAF
TRBV11-3,ASSLGLYEQY
TRBV10-3,AISWEGKNTQY
TRBV5-6,ASSLFPGGYT
TRBV7-6,ASSFLRAANTGELF
TRBV19,ASSDWTGRSGANVLT
TRBV5-1,ASSIPLADNEQF
TRBV2,ASSEDRVGGSTDTQY
TRBV6-4,ARQGNQPQH
TRBV4-2,ASSPRDYSYEQY
TRBV11-1,ASSLRGGEKLF
TRBV18,ASSRQGTGNTIY
TRBV5-1,ASSSEGGRSSTDTQY
TRBV2,ASRGTSGSGGELF
TRBV19,ASSREFSRGAGELF
TRBV7-2,ASRTGTFGTEAF
TRBV5-4,ASSPDRGPKNIQY
TRBV19,ASSTRGGQFGGELF
TRBV6-6,ASSSPGESNSPLH
TRBV6-1,ASSERWARNQPQH
TRBV11-3,ASSSSSGGLNEQF
TRBV4-1,ASSQGDGVGYT